This T cell receptor beta chain emerged from a study of T cell responses to AZD1222 COVID-19 vaccine. About this clone: Its target is not known.

Germline V gives CDR1 SGHAT, CDR2 FQDESV (reference sequence). This CDR3 spans 14 amino acids. After removal of 3 bases from V and 8 bases from J, the junction contained 8 bases not matched to a gene. The study's findings and limits: Clonal diversity was possibly underestimated; the donors were predominantly white British and more often female. Researchers report vaccine-associated CD4 TCRs spanning spike, with dominance at 160-218 and 743-854.

Clones were read by immunoSEQ multiplex PCR, and TCRdb kept only the in-frame ones, dropping some. In the table there are tens of thousands of clones, approximately 90% of which are singletons. The starting material was peripheral blood, obtained on day 0 of AZD1222 vaccination. The J gene is TRBJ1-2, the V gene TRBV11-1; TRBD1 aligns across 8 bases. The receptor comes from an adult in good health. DNA of the CDR3: TGTGCCAGCAGCTTGGACAGGGCCCTTCGGGGCTACACCTTC. This sequence encodes CASSLDRALRGYTF.